These 9 T cell receptor beta chains originate from one sample sequenced in a study of identical twins. TCRdb recomputed calls from the 5' RACE reads with MiXCR, one row per CDR3 protein. The sample comprises about 520,000 distinct CDR3 sequences, about 20% of which are singletons, and roughly 0.9% rests with the top ten. This sample also belongs to another study, concerning T cells expressing NK-cell markers.

The sequencing input was CD4+ T cells sorted from blood. These TCRs come from a woman younger than 35 in good health.

This clonotype occurred a few times. This chain links TRBV15 with TRBJ2-7; tentatively, D is TRBD2 (5 bases). The ends were cut back, 0 bases at V and 6 bases at J, with 15 bases in the middle. This CDR3 is built from 15 residues. Germline V CDR1 and CDR2: LNHNV, YYDKDF (reference sequence). CDR3 in amino acids: CATSRDRTLGGEQYF. In DNA form, the CDR3 reads TGTGCCACCAGCAGAGATAGGACCTTAGGAGGCGAGCAGTACTTC.

This clonotype has just a few counts. The V call is TRBV7-6, the J call TRBJ2-3, with D maybe TRBD2 (6 bases). In germline, CDR1 is SGHVS, CDR2 FNYEAQ. This CDR3 has 16 residues. V lost 1 base and J 0 bases, leaving 11 bases between the germline ends. The CDR3: CASSLGAGLSTDTQYF. As DNA, the CDR3 is TGTGCCAGCAGCTTAGGTGCGGGACTCAGCACAGATACGCAGTATTTT.

The chain links TRBV3-1 to TRBJ1-2; D not certain. This CDR3 region has 12 residues. Germline CDR1 and CDR2: LGHDT and YNNKEL (reference sequence). Deletions cut 5 bases from V and 4 bases from J, with 8 bases between. The DNA of the CDR3 is TGTGCCAGCAGCGACACGGCCTATGGCTACACCTTC. Translating gives CASSDTAYGYTF.

This clonotype has a handful of counts. This chain uses TRBV20-1 with TRBJ2-5; D ambiguous. The CDR3 consists of 10 residues. The germline V gene has CDR1 DFQATT and CDR2 SNEGSKA (reference sequence). CDR3 sequence reads: CSCDRETQYF. CDR3 nucleotides: TGCAGCTGCGACCGGGAGACCCAGTACTTC.

This chain links TRBV20-1 with TRBJ2-5; 11 bases line up with TRBD2. Trimming at V came to 3 bases and at J to 6 bases, leaving 15 bases not matched to a gene. There are 17 residues in the CDR3. Germline CDR1 is DFQATT and CDR2 is SNEGSKA (reference sequence). The CDR3 region is CSARAGLAGIISKTQYF. The CDR3 DNA sequence: TGCAGTGCTAGGGCCGGACTAGCGGGCATAATTTCCAAGACCCAGTACTTC.

The J gene is TRBJ1-2, the V gene TRBV6-5; the D gene is possibly TRBD1 (5 bases). Germline V CDR1 and CDR2: MNHEY, SVGAGI. V dropped 0 bases and J dropped 3 bases, with 11 bases sitting between them. The CDR3 is 15 residues long. The DNA of the CDR3 is TGTGCCAGCAGTTACTCGGGGTTAGGGGACTATGGCTACACCTTC. Protein: CASSYSGLGDYGYTF.

This clonotype showed up just a few times. This chain connects TRBV5-1 to TRBJ2-2, with 9 bases that match TRBD2. Trimming took 3 bases from V and 7 from J; bases not matched to a gene: 10. Germline V gene data show CDR1 as SGHRS and CDR2 as YFSETQ. The CDR3 has 16 residues. The CDR3: CASSWIAGASGGELFF. The CDR3 coding sequence is TGCGCCAGCAGCTGGATAGCGGGGGCCTCCGGCGGGGAGCTGTTTTTT.

J is TRBJ2-4 and V is TRBV7-8, with D perhaps being TRBD1 or TRBD2 (5 bases each). Germline CDR1 is SGHVS and CDR2 is FQNEAQ. The CDR3 has 14 amino acids. Trimming shortened V by 5 bases and J by 8 bases, and 16 bases separated the two germline ends. The CDR3 sequence: CASSPRLRGDIQYF. The CDR3 DNA follows: TGTGCCAGCAGCCCTAGACTAAGAGGGGACATTCAGTACTTC.

The CDR3 reads CASTPTGMGEKLFF. The DNA for the CDR3 is TGCGCCAGCACCCCGACAGGAATGGGTGAAAAACTGTTTTTT. The chain joins TRBV5-1 to TRBJ1-4; a weak D match, TRBD1 (6 bases). Trimming removed 6 bases from V and 7 bases from J, with 16 bases in between. The CDR3 has 14 amino acids. In germline, CDR1 is SGHRS, CDR2 YFSETQ.